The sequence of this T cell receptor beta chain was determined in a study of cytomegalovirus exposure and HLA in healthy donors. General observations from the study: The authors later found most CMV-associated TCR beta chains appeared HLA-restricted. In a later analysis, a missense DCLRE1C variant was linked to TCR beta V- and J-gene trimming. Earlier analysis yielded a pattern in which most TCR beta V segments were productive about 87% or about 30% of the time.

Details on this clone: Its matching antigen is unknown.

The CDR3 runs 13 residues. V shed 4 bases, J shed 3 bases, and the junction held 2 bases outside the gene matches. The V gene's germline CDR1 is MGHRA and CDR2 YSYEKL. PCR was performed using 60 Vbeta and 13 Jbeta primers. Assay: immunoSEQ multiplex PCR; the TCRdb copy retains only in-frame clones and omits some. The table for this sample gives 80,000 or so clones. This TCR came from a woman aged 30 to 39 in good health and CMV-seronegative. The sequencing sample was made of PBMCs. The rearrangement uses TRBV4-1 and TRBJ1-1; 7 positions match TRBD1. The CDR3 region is CASSRTGDTEAFF. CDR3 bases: TGCGCCAGCAGCCGAACAGGGGACACTGAAGCTTTCTTT.